The T cell receptor (beta chain) under discussion was sequenced for a study of shared clonotypes between healthy human individuals. Study-level results: Naive CD4 clonotypes overlapped across several donors at roughly 4.5%. Relative to memory subsets, naive subsets generally showed larger estimated richness.

The run depth of the assay was deep. TCRdb's copy holds only in-frame clones and misses some; the assay was immunoSEQ multiplex PCR. Found here are some 660,000 clones, around four fifths of them singletons; the top ten hold roughly 2%. In its sample, this clone was seen many times. What it binds is unknown. Sequencing was done on a sample of memory CD4+ T cells sorted from blood. Stated subset: CD45RA-negative fraction. This TCR derives from a woman in her 30s in good health.

This chain's CDR3 is CALHRTINTEAFF. The CDR3 DNA reads TGTGCACTACACAGAACTATAAACACTGAAGCTTTCTTT. The chain employs TRBV2 and TRBJ1-1; no clear D. The germline CDR1 and CDR2 sequences are SNHLY and FYNNEI. This CDR3 is built from 13 residues.